These 8 T cell receptor beta chains were all obtained from the same sample, sequenced in a study of blood T cells in healthy people across ages. Then a second PCR, running roughly 6 to 12 cycles, was carried out with a sample-barcoded 5' primer and a J-beta primer mix. TCRdb itself ran the 5' RACE reads through MiXCR, one entry per CDR3 protein. This table has just under 750,000 distinct CDR3 sequences, approximately 22% appearing once. Material: blood. These receptors came from a man in his 70s in good health.

The chain is built from TRBV11-2 and TRBJ2-2; 10 nucleotides match TRBD2. The CDR3 is 15 residues long. CDR1 and CDR2 from the germline V gene are SGHAT and FQNNGV. V shed 2 bases and J 6 bases; nucleotides not matched to a gene: 3. CDR3 nucleotide sequence: TGTGCCAGCAGCTTAAGCGGGGGGGCCGCCGGGGAGCTGTTTTTT. It codes for CASSLSGGAAGELFF. Full variable domain (remainder filled in from reference TRBV11-2 and TRBJ2-2): EAGVAQSPRYKIIEKRQSVAFWCNPISGHATLYWYQQILGQGPKLLIQFQNNGVVDDSQLPKDRFSAERLKGVDSTLKIQPAKLEDSAVYLCASSLSGGAAGELFFGEGSRLTVL.

The rearrangement joins TRBV6-1 to TRBJ1-3; 10 bases are shared with TRBD1. The CDR3 is 15 amino acids. Germline V lookup: CDR1 MNHNS, CDR2 SASEGT. The V and J ends lost 6 bases and 3 bases, in that order; junction bases with no gene match: 5. For the CDR3, the DNA is TGTGCCAGCAGCAGACAGGGGGCCGGTGGAAACACCATATATTTT. Amino acids: CASSRQGAGGNTIYF.

This clonotype was recorded once. The CDR3 sequence is CASSTLGGRETQYF. The CDR3, as DNA: TGTGCCAGCAGTACTTTGGGGGGGCGAGAGACCCAGTACTTC. The rearrangement joins TRBV27 to TRBJ2-3; perhaps TRBD2 as D (7 bases). The end of the DNA is better explained by TRBJ2-5, so the J call may be wrong. This CDR3 has 14 residues. Germline CDR1 reads MNHEY; CDR2 reads SMNVEV (reference sequence).

This chain uses TRBV7-9 with TRBJ2-3; no clear D. Looked up from germline, CDR1 is SEHNR and CDR2 is FQNEAQ (reference sequence). Between the trimmed V and J ends, which lost 5 bases and 0 bases, there was a span of 15 bases. The CDR3 totals 16 residues. CDR3 coding DNA: TGTGCCAGCAGCCCTCCGGCGGCTTCTAGCACAGATACGCAGTATTTT. Protein: CASSPPAASSTDTQYF. Using reference TRBV7-9 and TRBJ2-3 for the parts outside the CDR3, the full variable domain is DTGVSQNPRHKITKRGQNVTFRCDPISEHNRLYWYRQTLGQGPEFLTYFQNEAQLEKSRLLSDRFSAERPKGSFSTLEIQRTEQGDSAMYLCASSPPAASSTDTQYFGPGTRLTVL.

The V and J genes are TRBV7-3 and TRBJ1-2; D may be TRBD1 (6 bases). Germline V gene lookup returns CDR1 SGHTA and CDR2 FQGTGA. The CDR3 runs to 13 residues. V gave up 5 bases and J gave up 8 bases, with 15 bases separating them. DNA of the CDR3: TGTGCCAGCAGCCAGAAACAGGGTAGCGGCTACACCTTC. This sequence encodes CASSQKQGSGYTF.

This clonotype was seen a handful of times. This sequence joins TRBV12-3 or TRBV12-4 and TRBJ1-2; D uncertain. This CDR3 has 14 amino acids. The V end lost 7 bases, the J end lost 2 bases, and 14 bases lay between the germline ends. The chain's CDR3 is CASTPRRVNYGYTF. The CDR3 nucleotides are TGTGCCAGCACCCCACGGAGGGTCAACTATGGCTACACCTTC.

This clonotype has just a few counts. The CDR3: CSARRGGQNNSPLHF. CDR3 in DNA: TGCAGTGCCCGGCGGGGGGGTCAAAATAATTCACCCCTCCACTTT. The chain carries TRBV20-1 and TRBJ1-6; D perhaps matches TRBD1 (5 bases). V gave up 6 bases and J gave up 5 bases, with 17 bases separating them. The CDR3 contains 15 residues. Germline V gene data show CDR1 as DFQATT and CDR2 as SNEGSKA (reference sequence).

V usage is TRBV5-6 and J usage is TRBJ2-5, with TRBD2 as a possible D gene (5 bases). The J call may be mistaken, given a closer DNA end match to TRBJ2-1. CDR1 and CDR2 from the germline V gene are SGHDT and YYEEEE. This CDR3 region has 13 residues. The CDR3 DNA reads TGTGCCAGCAGCTGGGCCCGGGGTCATGAGCAGTTCTTC. Encoded protein: CASSWARGHEQFF.